Following are 22 T cell receptor beta chains from one sample sequenced in a study of blood T cell repertoires in COVID-19. The method was immunoSEQ multiplex PCR; TCRdb's version includes in-frame clones alone and lacks a portion of them. This table has fewer than 300,000 clones, roughly 85% appearing once. The source material was peripheral blood. These receptors came from a woman between 18 and 29 years old with acute or convalescent COVID-19.

This clone was observed once. The chain recombines TRBV6-2 or TRBV6-3 with TRBJ1-5; 11 bases are shared with TRBD1. CDR1 and CDR2 (germline): MNHEY, SVGEGT. The CDR3 length is 21 residues. V shed 6 bases, J shed 2 bases, and the junction held 21 bases outside the gene matches. CDR3 in amino acids: CASSGRIFRTGGVGGNQPQHF. DNA for the CDR3: TGTGCCAGCAGCGGCAGAATCTTTAGGACAGGGGGCGTGGGAGGCAATCAGCCCCAGCATTTT.

This chain links TRBV6-2 or TRBV6-3 with TRBJ2-5; 7 positions agree with TRBD1. The CDR3 consists of 16 residues. Unmatched junction bases numbered 14, after V lost 6 bases and J lost 4 bases. Germline-derived CDR1 and CDR2 are MNHEY and SVGEGT. The CDR3 here is CASSPERTGWVETQYF. The CDR3 DNA reads as TGTGCCAGCAGCCCGGAGAGGACAGGTTGGGTAGAGACCCAGTACTTC.

V and J are TRBV7-2 and TRBJ2-7, with D maybe TRBD2 (5 bases). The CDR3 loop spans 16 amino acids. V lost 5 bases and J 0 bases, leaving 17 bases between the germline ends. Germline CDR1 is SGHTA and CDR2 is FQGNSA. CDR3 sequence (DNA): TGTGCCAGCAGCCCCTGGGGAGCGCAGAGCTCCTACGAGCAGTACTTC. Residues: CASSPWGAQSSYEQYF. Drawing the rest from reference TRBV7-2 and TRBJ2-7, the complete variable domain is GAGVSQSPSNKVTEKGKDVELRCDPISGHTALYWYRQSLGQGLEFLIYFQGNSAPDKSGLPSDRFSAERTGGSVSTLTIQRTQQEDSAVYLCASSPWGAQSSYEQYFGPGTRLTVT.

The table lists this clone with a few counts. The rearrangement uses TRBV6-6 and TRBJ2-5, with a possible D match to TRBD1 (6 bases). Trimming pared 0 bases from V and 2 bases from J, leaving 13 bases between. The CDR3 runs to 16 residues. Germline V gene lookup returns CDR1 MNHNY and CDR2 SVGAGI (reference sequence). As DNA, the CDR3 is TGTGCCAGCAGTTACTCAACAGGGACCTCACAAGAGACCCAGTACTTC. Translating it yields CASSYSTGTSQETQYF.

The chain carries TRBV6-5 and TRBJ2-7; tentative D call: TRBD2 (5 bases). Trimming cost V 4 bases and J 2 bases, with 12 bases left between them. The CDR3 spans 14 residues. From germline, CDR1 is MNHEY and CDR2 SVGAGI. CDR3 sequence (DNA): TGTGCCAGCAGTTCATCTGGGGAGACCTACGAGCAGTACTTC. Translating gives CASSSSGETYEQYF.

This chain connects TRBV11-2 to TRBJ2-1; D is possibly TRBD1 (6 bases). V was cut by 3 bases and J by 0 bases, with 15 bases left in between. This CDR3 is 17 amino acids long. In germline, CDR1 is SGHAT, CDR2 FQNNGV. CDR3 sequence: CASSFWTDTSSYNEQFF. The DNA for the CDR3 is TGTGCCAGCAGCTTTTGGACAGACACGAGCTCCTACAATGAGCAGTTCTTC.

This clone has just a few counts. This CDR3 is CASTGWDRMNTEAFF. The DNA for the CDR3 is TGTGCCAGCACTGGATGGGACAGGATGAACACTGAAGCTTTCTTT. The chain uses TRBV2 and TRBJ1-1, with 8 bases lining up with TRBD1. The CDR3 has 15 amino acids. Germline CDR1 reads SNHLY; CDR2 reads FYNNEI. The junction had 7 bases not matched to a gene; V was cut back by 7 bases and J by 0 bases.

J is TRBJ1-1 and V is TRBV28; 7 bases are a match to TRBD1. The CDR3 loop spans 15 amino acids. Germline values: CDR1 MDHEN, CDR2 SYDVKM. The junction had 7 bases not matched to a gene; V was cut back by 5 bases and J by 1 base. The CDR3 reads CASSIYRGRNTEAFF. CDR3 nucleotide sequence: TGTGCCAGCAGTATATACAGGGGTCGGAACACTGAAGCTTTCTTT.

This chain links TRBV15 with TRBJ2-1; 11 nucleotides match TRBD2. V lost 0 bases, J lost 8 bases, and 9 bases stayed unmatched. The CDR3 sequence is 17 residues long. CDR1 is LNHNV, CDR2 YYDKDF, per germline (reference sequence). In DNA, the CDR3 is TGTGCCACCAGCAGAGATCCCCCTAGCGGGAGGACCTATGAGCAGTTCTTC. The encoded protein is CATSRDPPSGRTYEQFF.

V is TRBV6-5 and J is TRBJ2-3; 11 positions match TRBD2. The CDR3 is made up of 15 amino acids. The V and J ends lost 6 bases and 7 bases, in that order; junction bases with no gene match: 9. Germline V gene sequence: CDR1 MNHEY, CDR2 SVGAGI. The CDR3 DNA is TGTGCCAGCAGGCGACTAGCGGGAAGGATGAATACGCAGTATTTT. Its translation is CASRRLAGRMNTQYF.

This rearrangement joins TRBV11-2 to TRBJ2-7, with 8 nucleotides matching TRBD2. CDR1 is SGHAT and CDR2 is FQNNGV in the germline V gene. The V gene end was trimmed by 5 bases and the J gene end by 3 bases; junction bases not matched to a gene: 6. This CDR3 spans 14 amino acids. The DNA of the CDR3 is TGTGCCAGCAGCCTGGGACTAGTAGGCTACGAGCAGTACTTC. The encoded protein is CASSLGLVGYEQYF.

The CDR3 DNA sequence: TGTGCCAGCTCACCCGGAGGGACCGGGGAGCTGTTTTTT. It is translated as CASSPGGTGELFF. The chain carries TRBV18 and TRBJ2-2; maybe TRBD2 (6 bases). The CDR3 contains 13 residues. V lost 3 bases to trimming and J lost 5 bases, with 7 bases between them. From germline, CDR1 is KGHSH and CDR2 LQKENI.

The chain links TRBV6-4 to TRBJ2-1, with 7 bases lining up with TRBD1. The CDR3 extends over 16 amino acids. Germline V gene sequence: CDR1 MRHNA, CDR2 SNTAGT. The ends lost 6 bases at V and 6 bases at J; junction bases unmatched: 14. The CDR3 bases are TGTGCCAGCAGCCTAGAGGATGGACAGGAGGTCAATGAGCAGTTCTTC. Translating it yields CASSLEDGQEVNEQFF.

The V call is TRBV7-2, the J call TRBJ1-5; D gene ambiguous. Per germline, CDR1 SGHTA and CDR2 FQGNSA. V dropped 1 base and J dropped 3 bases, with 13 bases sitting between them. The CDR3 consists of 16 residues. Written as DNA, the CDR3 is TGTGCCAGCAGCTTAGATGGCAGTAATTCCAATCAGCCCCAGCATTTT. It codes for CASSLDGSNSNQPQHF. Variable domain in full (rest from reference TRBV7-2 and TRBJ1-5): GAGVSQSPSNKVTEKGKDVELRCDPISGHTALYWYRQSLGQGLEFLIYFQGNSAPDKSGLPSDRFSAERTGGSVSTLTIQRTQQEDSAVYLCASSLDGSNSNQPQHFGDGTRLSIL.

This chain connects TRBV6-6 to TRBJ2-5, with D perhaps matching TRBD2 (6 bases). CDR1 is MNHNY, CDR2 SVGAGI, per germline (reference sequence). The CDR3 is 14 residues long. Trimming cost V 6 bases and J 1 base, with 12 bases left between them. Here the CDR3 reads CASRPRDFQETQYF. DNA of the CDR3: TGTGCCAGCAGACCCCGGGACTTCCAAGAGACCCAGTACTTC.

V usage is TRBV11-1 and J usage is TRBJ2-5; a weak D match, TRBD1 (5 bases). There are 13 residues in the CDR3. Germline CDR1 is SGHAT and CDR2 is FQDESV (reference sequence). Trimming cost V 2 bases and J 4 bases, with 8 bases left between them. CDR3 amino acids: CASSLRQIETQYF. The CDR3 bases are TGTGCCAGCAGCTTACGACAGATAGAGACCCAGTACTTC.

V gene TRBV5-6 combines with J gene TRBJ1-1; possibly TRBD1 for D (5 bases). The V gene lost 4 bases and the J gene lost 1 base, with 14 bases spanning the gap. CDR3 size: 15 residues. CDR1 and CDR2 (germline): SGHDT, YYEEEE. CDR3 sequence reads: CASSALQTANTEAFF. The CDR3 region has the DNA TGTGCCAGCAGCGCCCTTCAGACAGCGAACACTGAAGCTTTCTTT.

The chain recombines TRBV29-1 with TRBJ2-7; 7 nucleotides match TRBD1. V shed 2 bases, J shed 6 bases, and the junction held 7 bases outside the gene matches. Per germline, CDR1 SQVTM and CDR2 ANQGSEA. The CDR3 totals 13 residues. The CDR3: CSVERRDSSEQYF. In DNA, the CDR3 is TGCAGCGTTGAACGCAGGGACAGTTCCGAGCAGTACTTC.

The chain recombines TRBV19 with TRBJ1-1; D possibly corresponds to TRBD1 (5 bases). CDR1 and CDR2 from the germline V gene are LNHDA and SQIVND (reference sequence). V was trimmed by 3 bases and J by 6 bases, leaving 11 bases between them. This CDR3 contains 13 residues. CDR3 nucleotide sequence: TGTGCCAGTAGTATCAGGGTGGGCCCTGAAGCTTTCTTT. This translates into CASSIRVGPEAFF.

The chain couples TRBV18 to TRBJ1-2; 7 positions agree with TRBD1. The CDR3 extends over 14 amino acids. V shed 3 bases and J 8 bases; nucleotides not matched to a gene: 9. Germline V gene lookup returns CDR1 KGHSH and CDR2 LQKENI. CDR3 amino acids: CASSPEGAIPGYTF. The CDR3 region has the DNA TGTGCCAGCTCACCCGAGGGGGCCATACCCGGCTACACCTTC.

Only one count was recorded for this clone. The chain joins TRBV4-3 to TRBJ2-1; 10 nucleotides match TRBD2. CDR3 length: 19 amino acids. Germline CDR1 is LGHNA and CDR2 is YSLEER. J gave up 4 bases and V 0 bases, and 12 bases lay outside the gene matches. The DNA of the CDR3 is TGCGCCAGCAGCCAAGAGGGAGGGCGGCTAGCGGGAGCGTACAATGAGCAGTTCTTC. Residues: CASSQEGGRLAGAYNEQFF.

Regarding this clone: Other DNA sequences within the sample encode an identical CDR3. The gene calls are TRBV18 and TRBJ2-1, with D maybe TRBD2 (6 bases). Germline CDR1 KGHSH, CDR2 LQKENI. Trimming left V 1 base short and J 5 bases short, with 9 bases between. The CDR3 runs 14 residues. The CDR3 is CASSPRLADNEQFF. In DNA form, the CDR3 reads TGTGCCAGCTCACCACGGTTAGCGGACAATGAGCAGTTCTTC.